This T cell receptor beta chain originates from a study of cytomegalovirus exposure and HLA in healthy donors. The V segment lost 4 bases and the J segment 4 bases; nucleotides outside the gene matches: 11. Germline-derived CDR1 and CDR2 are SGDLS and YYNGEE. CDR3 size: 17 residues. Vbeta (60) and Jbeta (13) primers were used in the PCR. Profiled with immunoSEQ multiplex PCR; TCRdb holds only in-frame clones, not every one. The sample holds some 140,000 clones; more than 75% are singletons and the top ten take about 1%. This clone was observed a single time. The receptor comes from a male donor in good health and CMV-seronegative. Sequences were obtained from PBMCs. The chain links TRBV9 to TRBJ2-2; 9 bases map to TRBD2. This chain's CDR3 is CASSPSAGGPGTGELFF. In nucleotides, the CDR3 is TGTGCCAGCAGCCCCTCTGCGGGGGGGCCGGGCACCGGGGAGCTGTTTTTT.